The 10 T cell receptor beta chains below come from one sample, sequenced in a study of T cell responses to AZD1222 COVID-19 vaccine. The repertoire was sequenced with immunoSEQ multiplex PCR; TCRdb's copy has only in-frame clones and lacks some. The data contain about 140,000 clones, 80% to 95% of them singletons. The starting material was peripheral blood, obtained on day 0 of AZD1222 vaccination. Every receptor here comes from an adult in good health.

This clone appeared a single time. Germline is not matched at one junction end, which may reflect a read error. The V call is TRBV28, the J call TRBJ2-2, with 7 bases fitting TRBD2. CDR1 and CDR2 (germline): MDHEN, SYDVKM. The CDR3 contains 13 residues. The CDR3 protein is CASGLGGTGELFF. CDR3 nucleotides: TGTGCCAGCGGTTTGGGAGGGACCGGGGAGCTGTTTTTT.

The chain uses TRBV9 and TRBJ2-1; D perhaps matches TRBD2 (6 bases). Looked up from germline, CDR1 is SGDLS and CDR2 is YYNGEE. Trimming stripped 4 bases from V and 9 bases from J, with 14 bases between. CDR3 size: 13 residues. CDR3 protein: CASSPRAEGEQFF. CDR3 nucleotides: TGTGCCAGCAGCCCACGGGCGGAGGGTGAGCAGTTCTTC.

The rearrangement links TRBV27 to TRBJ2-6; 8 positions agree with TRBD1. The CDR3 is made up of 16 amino acids. Trimming removed 6 bases from V and 2 bases from J; junction bases left unmatched: 6. Germline V gene sequence: CDR1 MNHEY, CDR2 SMNVEV (reference sequence). CDR3 coding DNA: TGTGCCAGCAGCCGTCAGGGGGCGGCTGGGGCCAACGTCCTGACTTTC. Translation: CASSRQGAAGANVLTF.

The chain recombines TRBV2 with TRBJ1-2, with D possibly matching TRBD1 (6 bases). Looked up from germline, CDR1 is SNHLY and CDR2 is FYNNEI. Trimming removed 7 bases from V and 0 bases from J, with 9 bases in between. The CDR3 is 13 residues long. CDR3: CASKGHANYGYTF. Here the CDR3 DNA reads TGTGCCAGCAAGGGACATGCTAACTATGGCTACACCTTC.

The chain joins TRBV7-8 to TRBJ1-1; D is possibly TRBD1 (5 bases). Trimming stripped 4 bases from V and 4 bases from J, with 16 bases between. The CDR3 runs 15 residues. The V gene's germline CDR1 is SGHVS and CDR2 FQNEAQ. CDR3 sequence: CASSWTGGRGTEAFF. In DNA form, the CDR3 reads TGTGCCAGCAGCTGGACCGGAGGTAGGGGCACTGAAGCTTTCTTT.

V gene TRBV15 combines with J gene TRBJ1-3; D is perhaps TRBD1 (5 bases). This CDR3 has 16 amino acids. Germline CDR1 is LNHNV and CDR2 is YYDKDF (reference sequence). The germline V and J ends were trimmed by 1 base and 1 base, with 11 bases remaining between them. CDR3 bases: TGTGCCACCAGCAGAGGGCAGGGAGTATCTGGAAACACCATATATTTT. Translated, it gives CATSRGQGVSGNTIYF. The full variable domain, its missing parts supplied by reference TRBV15 and TRBJ1-3, is DAMVIQNPRYQVTQFGKPVTLSCSQTLNHNVMYWYQQKSSQAPKLLFHYYDKDFNNEADTPDNFQSRRPNTSFCFLDIRSPGLGDTAMYLCATSRGQGVSGNTIYFGEGSWLTVV.

This chain connects TRBV11-2 to TRBJ2-7, with 9 bases identical to TRBD1. Germline V gives CDR1 SGHAT, CDR2 FQNNGV. V shed 4 bases and J 3 bases; nucleotides not matched to a gene: 4. The CDR3 loop spans 14 amino acids. CDR3 amino acids: CASSSGQGNYEQYF. For the CDR3, the DNA is TGTGCCAGCAGCTCGGGACAGGGCAACTACGAGCAGTACTTC.

The J gene is TRBJ1-2, the V gene TRBV29-1; 7 bases are shared with TRBD1. Germline-derived CDR1 and CDR2 are SQVTM and ANQGSEA. The CDR3 is 18 residues long. V lost 3 bases to trimming and J lost 3 bases; unmatched junction nucleotides: 19. CDR3 in amino acids: CSVEWDNSGRQGDYGYTF. CDR3 sequence (DNA): TGCAGCGTTGAGTGGGATAATTCGGGAAGACAGGGAGACTATGGCTACACCTTC.

The chain carries TRBV7-3 and TRBJ2-1, with TRBD2 as a possible D gene (6 bases). Germline V CDR1 and CDR2: SGHTA, FQGTGA. CDR3 length equals 16 residues. V lost 1 base, J lost 4 bases, and 14 bases lay in between. The CDR3 sequence: CASSLRVSGGYNEQFF. The CDR3 nucleotides read TGTGCCAGCAGCTTAAGAGTTTCAGGAGGGTACAATGAGCAGTTCTTC.

V is TRBV4-1 and J is TRBJ2-1; D remains ambiguous. The germline gives CDR1 MGHRA, CDR2 YSYEKL. The germline V and J ends were trimmed by 1 base and 2 bases, with 15 bases remaining between them. The CDR3 runs to 17 residues. The CDR3 coding sequence is TGCGCCAGCAGCCAAGTGGATCTAGGCCTTGCCTACAATGAGCAGTTCTTC. Translating it yields CASSQVDLGLAYNEQFF.